Listed here are 29 T cell receptor beta chains from one sample, sequenced in a study of tumor-infiltrating lymphocytes in primary liver carcinoma. Starting material of 500 to 600 ng total RNA yielded TCR beta cDNA via a constant-region primer. What produced the TCR beta libraries was three nested multiplex PCR rounds using slightly modified ARM-PCR. TRBV1-TRBV30 forward primers paired with a C-beta reverse primer drove the first two PCR rounds, around 10 cycles each. TCRdb recomputed calls from the multiplex PCR reads with MiXCR, one row per CDR3 protein. Among around 88,000 distinct CDR3 sequences listed, less than 75% were seen once. It was from around 18-30 mg of unsorted bulk tissue that RNA and DNA were co-extracted. Input material: tumor-adjacent normal liver tissue. The source of these receptors is a man aged 40-49 years with primary liver carcinoma and hepatitis B virus infection.

The table lists this clonotype with many counts. CDR3 sequence (DNA): TGCAGCGTTGCTAGCGGGATCGCAGATACGCAGTATTTT. This sequence encodes CSVASGIADTQYF. The rearrangement links TRBV29-1 to TRBJ2-3; 9 bases fit TRBD2. Germline V lookup: CDR1 SQVTM, CDR2 ANQGSEA. The trim removed 4 bases at V and 4 bases at J, leaving 3 bases unmatched. This CDR3 is 13 amino acids long.

CDR3 nucleotides: TGCAGCGTTGAAGAAGAGGTTGGAGATACGCAGTATTTT. As protein: CSVEEEVGDTQYF. The V gene is TRBV29-1, the J gene TRBJ2-3; D is unclear. Trimming left V 0 bases short and J 5 bases short, with 9 bases between. The CDR3 runs to 13 residues. From germline, CDR1 is SQVTM and CDR2 ANQGSEA.

This clonotype came up once. At one end, the junction sequence differs from germline, possibly due to a read error. The chain employs TRBV6-6 and TRBJ2-1; 7 bases are a match to TRBD2. The germline V gene has CDR1 MNHNY and CDR2 SVGAGI (reference sequence). The CDR3 sequence is 16 residues long. The CDR3 region has the DNA TGTGCCAGCACCGGGCCGACTAGCCTCTCCTACTGTGAGCGGTTCTTC. Its translation: CASTGPTSLSYCERFF.

For this clonotype: A junction end diverges from the germline sequence, so it may reflect a read error. V usage is TRBV10-2 and J usage is TRBJ1-2, with D unresolved. The CDR3 extends over 13 amino acids. CDR1 is WSHSY and CDR2 is SAAADI in the germline V gene. The CDR3 spells CASSKSLDYRYTF. The CDR3 nucleotides are TGCGCCAGCAGCAAGTCTCTGGACTATCGCTACACCTTC.

On this clonotype itself: The junction and the germline gene differ at one end; a read error may be behind it. The chain joins TRBV11-2 to TRBJ2-2; 12 bases match TRBD2. This CDR3 contains 19 residues. The germline V gene encodes CDR1 SGHAT and CDR2 FQNNGV. The CDR3 bases are TGTGCCAGCAGCCTGGGAGGGGGACTAGCGGGTCTTAACACCGGGGAGCTGTTCTTT. Its translation is CASSLGGGLAGLNTGELFF.

This clonotype was observed once. The CDR3 DNA reads TGTGATAGCAGTCCCCCCTTACAGGGCTACAATGAGCAGTTCTTC. Its translation is CDSSPPLQGYNEQFF. The chain couples TRBV6-2 or TRBV6-3 to TRBJ2-1, with D perhaps matching TRBD1 (6 bases). CDR3 length: 15 residues. Germline V gene data show CDR1 as MNHEY and CDR2 as SVGEGT.

This clonotype has a single count. The chain couples TRBV12-3 or TRBV12-4 to TRBJ2-1, with D tentatively TRBD2 (6 bases). The V end lost 6 bases, the J end lost 6 bases, and 15 bases lay between the germline ends. The CDR3 spans 14 residues. The CDR3 sequence is CASSPTSGSNEQFF. In nucleotides, the CDR3 is TGTGCCAGCAGCCCGACTAGTGGGAGCAATGAGCAGTTCTTC.

The chain carries TRBV11-2 and TRBJ2-3, with D perhaps matching TRBD1 or TRBD2 (6 bases each). V dropped 5 bases and J dropped 11 bases, with 20 bases sitting between them. This CDR3 region has 14 residues. Germline CDR1 reads SGHAT; CDR2 reads FQNNGV. The CDR3, as DNA: TGTGCCAGCAGCCTCGGGACTGGGGGCAATAGGCAGTATTTT. Translated: CASSLGTGGNRQYF.

This clonotype was observed once. The conserved phenylalanine or tryptophan is not found at the CDR3 terminus, so this likely reflects a read error. The CDR3 DNA reads as TGTGCCAGTAGTGAAGGGTGGGACCCCTACGAGCAGTACATC. Translation gives CASSEGWDPYEQYI. The V and J genes are TRBV6-1 and TRBJ2-7; either TRBD1 or TRBD2 may fit D (5 bases each). Looked up from germline, CDR1 is MNHNS and CDR2 is SASEGT. This CDR3 contains 14 residues.

Worth noting for this clonotype: It may be a read error: a sequence one base away is much more abundant. The chain employs TRBV7-8 and TRBJ1-1; 8 nucleotides align to TRBD1. The germline V gene encodes CDR1 SGHVS and CDR2 FQNEAQ. The junction had 1 base not matched to a gene; V was cut back by 1 base and J by 3 bases. The CDR3 totals 14 residues. CDR3 region: CASSLVTGDTEAFF. CDR3 coding DNA: TGTGCCAGCAGCTTAGTGACAGGGGACACTGAAGCTTTCTTT.

A word on this clonotype: Germline and junction disagree at one end, which may indicate a read error. The V call is TRBV29-1, the J call TRBJ2-7; D ambiguous. Germline V gene sequence: CDR1 SQVTM, CDR2 ANQGSEA. The CDR3 sequence is 11 residues long. The CDR3 loop reads CSGRVAHEQYF. CDR3 in DNA: TGCAGCGGAAGGGTTGCCCACGAGCAGTATTTC.

V is TRBV2 and J is TRBJ2-7, with TRBD2 matching 8 bases. Germline values: CDR1 SNHLY, CDR2 FYNNEI. The CDR3 is 16 residues long. Trimming at V came to 1 base and at J to 7 bases, leaving 12 bases not matched to a gene. The chain's CDR3 is CASSEEKREKLWEQYF. CDR3 DNA sequence: TGTGCCAGCAGTGAAGAAAAGCGGGAGAAGTTGTGGGAGCAGTACTTC.

This rearrangement joins TRBV4-1 to TRBJ2-4; D might be TRBD2 (6 bases). The CDR3 contains 21 residues. The V gene's germline CDR1 is MGHRA and CDR2 YSYEKL. V was trimmed by 1 base and J by 2 bases, leaving 27 bases between them. This chain's CDR3 is CASSQGVVEGRLPGSKNIQYF. CDR3 DNA sequence: TGCGCCAGCAGCCAAGGCGTGGTAGAAGGGAGGCTCCCTGGCTCCAAAAACATTCAGTACTTC.

This clonotype was detected many times. The chain is built from TRBV11-2 and TRBJ2-6; D is unclear. Germline CDR1 SGHAT, CDR2 FQNNGV. CDR3 length: 14 amino acids. Trimming took 5 bases from V and 4 from J, leaving 9 bases between them. The CDR3 bases are TGTGCCAGCAGCCCGACATGGGGGGCCAACGTCCTGACTTTC. Protein: CASSPTWGANVLTF.

The chain's CDR3 is CASRRTGAYAYEQYF. For the CDR3, the DNA is TGTGCCAGCAGACGTACAGGGGCCTATGCCTACGAGCAGTACTTC. The chain employs TRBV28 and TRBJ2-7; 7 bases agree with TRBD1. V gave up 6 bases and J gave up 2 bases; unmatched junction bases: 10. The CDR3 consists of 15 residues. CDR1 is MDHEN, CDR2 SYDVKM, per germline.

In regard to this clonotype: One base away lies a much larger clone, so this may be a sequencing read error. The J gene is TRBJ2-7, the V gene TRBV4-2; 8 bases match TRBD2. Germline V gene lookup returns CDR1 LGHNA and CDR2 YNFKEQ. The CDR3 has 14 amino acids. The chain's CDR3 is CPSSQARESGSRYF. The CDR3 region has the DNA TGTCCCAGCAGCCAAGCGAGAGAAAGCGGGAGTAGGTACTTC.

A word on this clonotype: As the CDR3 is not closed by the conserved phenylalanine or tryptophan, this likely results from a read error. The chain employs TRBV30 and TRBJ1-5; 10 nucleotides align to TRBD1. Germline V gene lookup returns CDR1 GTSNPN and CDR2 SVGIG (reference sequence). The CDR3 covers 15 residues. CDR3 in DNA: TGTGCCTGGGGTGTCGGGACAGGGGGCAATCAGCCCCAGCATCTT. It translates to CAWGVGTGGNQPQHL.

This clonotype was seen many times. This chain uses TRBV10-1 with TRBJ2-5; D remains unclear. There are 15 residues in the CDR3. Trimming pared 0 bases from V and 2 bases from J, leaving 10 bases between. Germline CDR1 WNHNN, CDR2 SYGVQD (reference sequence). This CDR3 reads CASSESGYGQETQYF. The CDR3, as DNA: TGCGCCAGCAGTGAGTCGGGTTATGGACAAGAGACCCAGTACTTC.

Worth noting for this clonotype: Compared with germline, one end of the junction differs, possibly owing to a read error. The chain links TRBV11-2 to TRBJ2-5; D perhaps matches TRBD2 (6 bases). The CDR3 runs 16 residues. In germline, CDR1 is SGHAT, CDR2 FQNNGV. Here the CDR3 reads CGSGSRDSTHQEIQYF. Written as DNA, the CDR3 is TGTGGCAGCGGATCCCGGGACTCGACCCACCAAGAGATCCAGTACTTC.

The rearrangement joins TRBV19 to TRBJ2-6; no reliable D call. Germline CDR1 LNHDA, CDR2 SQIVND (reference sequence). The V end lost 7 bases, the J end lost 0 bases, and 10 bases lay between the germline ends. This CDR3 spans 15 amino acids. CDR3 nucleotides: TGTGCCAGTACGCCGTATCACTCTGGGGCCAACGTCCTGACTTTC. Amino acids: CASTPYHSGANVLTF. The full variable domain, with the rest looked up from reference TRBV19 and TRBJ2-6, is DGGITQSPKYLFRKEGQNVTLSCEQNLNHDAMYWYRQDPGQGLRLIYYSQIVNDFQKGDIAEGYSVSREKKESFPLTVTSAQKNPTAFYLCASTPYHSGANVLTFGAGSRLTVL.

This clonotype was recorded once. A junction end diverges from the germline sequence, so it may reflect a read error. J is TRBJ2-3 and V is TRBV29-1; 10 bases match TRBD1. The CDR3 covers 16 residues. Germline V gene lookup returns CDR1 SQVTM and CDR2 ANQGSEA. The CDR3 DNA is TGCAGCATTGAACTCCGGGACAGGGGAGTTGTAGATACGCAGTATTTT. Translation gives CSIELRDRGVVDTQYF.

This clonotype was counted a single time. One end of the junction does not line up with germline, which may come from a read error. The chain recombines TRBV6-2 or TRBV6-3 with TRBJ2-3, with no clear D. Germline lookup yields CDR1 MNHEY and CDR2 SVGEGT. There are 15 residues in the CDR3. CDR3 nucleotides: TGTGCCAGCAGCTTTGACACCTTTAGCACAGATATGCAGTATTTT. Amino acids: CASSFDTFSTDMQYF.

At least ten counts were recorded for this clonotype. The CDR3, as DNA: TGTGCCAGCAGTCAAACAGGGGGCGAACTACTCGAGCAGTACTTC. This sequence encodes CASSQTGGELLEQYF. The chain employs TRBV5-5 and TRBJ2-7, with 9 bases fitting TRBD1. Germline CDR1 reads SGHKS; CDR2 reads YYEKEE (reference sequence). This CDR3 spans 15 amino acids. Losses at the gene ends were 5 bases for V and 6 bases for J; bases not matched to a gene: 12. The full variable domain, completed using reference TRBV5-5 and TRBJ2-7, is DAGVTQSPTHLIKTRGQQVTLRCSPISGHKSVSWYQQVLGQGPQFIFQYYEKEERGRGNFPDRFSARQFPNYSSELNVNALLLGDSALYLCASSQTGGELLEQYFGPGTRLTVT.

This clonotype has only one observation. It may be a read error: a sequence one base away is much more abundant. V usage is TRBV5-4 and J usage is TRBJ1-1; no reliable D call. The CDR3 loop spans 15 amino acids. Germline lookup yields CDR1 SGHNT and CDR2 YYREEE (reference sequence). V was trimmed by 3 bases and J by 4 bases, leaving 16 bases between them. The CDR3 reads CASSSASTAGTEAFF. The CDR3 DNA reads as TGTGCCAGCAGCTCTGCCTCGACCGCTGGCACTGAAGCTTTCTTT.

The chain combines TRBV2 with TRBJ2-3, with TRBD2 matching over 10 bases. The germline V gene encodes CDR1 SNHLY and CDR2 FYNNEI. This CDR3 is 14 amino acids long. Losses at the gene ends were 8 bases for V and 7 bases for J; bases not matched to a gene: 9. The CDR3: CASQASGRTNTQYF. The CDR3, as DNA: TGTGCCAGCCAGGCTAGCGGGAGAACAAATACGCAGTATTTT.

On this clonotype: The junction departs from germline at one end; a sequencing error may be responsible. The rearrangement uses TRBV11-2 and TRBJ2-7, with TRBD1 identical over 7 bases. Germline V lookup: CDR1 SGHAT, CDR2 FQNNGV. The CDR3 consists of 18 residues. The DNA for the CDR3 is TGTGCCAGCAGCCTATCTGATTTTAAGGGGGCTCTCTCCTACAAGCAGTACTTC. It codes for CASSLSDFKGALSYKQYF.

This clonotype was seen a few times. The gene calls are TRBV11-3 and TRBJ2-1, with D unresolved. The CDR3 spans 12 residues. Germline V CDR1 and CDR2: SGHNT, YENEEA. Trimming removed 2 bases from V and 9 bases from J, with 8 bases in between. The chain's CDR3 is CASSLTPTEQFF. CDR3 coding DNA: TGTGCCAGCAGCTTAACCCCAACTGAGCAGTTCTTC. Variable domain in full (rest from reference TRBV11-3 and TRBJ2-1): EAGVVQSPRYKIIEKKQPVAFWCNPISGHNTLYWYLQNLGQGPELLIRYENEEAVDDSQLPKDRFSAERLKGVDSTLKIQPAELGDSAVYLCASSLTPTEQFFGPGTRLTVL.

Remarks on this clonotype: One end of the junction fails to match germline, which may point to a read error. The V and J genes are TRBV11-2 and TRBJ2-7; D might be TRBD2 (5 bases). CDR3 length: 15 residues. The germline CDR1 and CDR2 sequences are SGHAT and FQNNGV. The CDR3 DNA is TGTGCCAGCAGCCTCAGCAGGACTCTACCCTACGAGCGGTACTTC. It yields the protein CASSLSRTLPYERYF.

About this clonotype: Lacking the conserved final phenylalanine or tryptophan, this CDR3 likely reflects a read error. The CDR3 nucleotides read TGTGCCAGTAGCTTTGGACAGTTGAACTACGAGCAGTACCTC. This codes for CASSFGQLNYEQYL. The V and J genes are TRBV5-5 and TRBJ2-7, with D perhaps matching TRBD1 (6 bases). This CDR3 has 14 residues. The germline V gene encodes CDR1 SGHKS and CDR2 YYEKEE (reference sequence).